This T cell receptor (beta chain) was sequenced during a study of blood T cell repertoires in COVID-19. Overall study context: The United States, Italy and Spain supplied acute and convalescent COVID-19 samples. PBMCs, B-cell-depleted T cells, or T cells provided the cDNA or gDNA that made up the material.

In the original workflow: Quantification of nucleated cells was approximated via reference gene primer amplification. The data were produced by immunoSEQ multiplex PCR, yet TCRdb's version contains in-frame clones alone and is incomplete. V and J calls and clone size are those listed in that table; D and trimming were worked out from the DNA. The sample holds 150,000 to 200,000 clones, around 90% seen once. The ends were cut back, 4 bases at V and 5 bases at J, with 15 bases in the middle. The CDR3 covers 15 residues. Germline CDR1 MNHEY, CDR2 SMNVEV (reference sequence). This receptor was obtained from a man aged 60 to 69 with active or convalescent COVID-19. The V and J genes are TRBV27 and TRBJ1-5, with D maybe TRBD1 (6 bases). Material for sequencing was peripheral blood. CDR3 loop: CASSSVTGIHQPQHF. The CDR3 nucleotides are TGTGCCAGCAGTTCCGTTACAGGGATCCATCAGCCCCAGCATTTT.